This T cell receptor beta chain was observed in a study of cytomegalovirus exposure and HLA in healthy donors. A multiplex PCR was run with 60 Vbeta primers and 13 Jbeta primers. Authors' data handling: Some 80 million unique TCR beta chains, 9 million to 11 million shared, were counted in a later analysis. Libraries were prepared by immunoSEQ multiplex PCR; TCRdb keeps only in-frame clonotypes and omits some of them. V and J calls and clone size are given by that table; D and trimming were obtained from the DNA. Here the sample spans over 150,000 clones, about 71% being singletons. Between the trimmed V and J ends, which lost 4 bases and 4 bases, there was a span of 14 bases. This CDR3 contains 14 residues. Germline V gives CDR1 SGHTS, CDR2 YDEGEE. As for this clone: Its target is not known.

Findings and limits, study-wide: Later on, an analysis tied approximately 15,000 TCR beta sequences to HLA alleles at 0.05 false discovery rate.

The specimen was PBMCs. V is TRBV5-8 and J is TRBJ1-2, with a tentative D call TRBD1 (5 bases). This clonotype was sampled from a woman between 25 and 40 years old in good health and CMV-seronegative. As DNA, the CDR3 is TGTGCCAGCAGCCTCAGGGTCCTCGGCTATGGCTACACCTTC. Its protein is CASSLRVLGYGYTF.